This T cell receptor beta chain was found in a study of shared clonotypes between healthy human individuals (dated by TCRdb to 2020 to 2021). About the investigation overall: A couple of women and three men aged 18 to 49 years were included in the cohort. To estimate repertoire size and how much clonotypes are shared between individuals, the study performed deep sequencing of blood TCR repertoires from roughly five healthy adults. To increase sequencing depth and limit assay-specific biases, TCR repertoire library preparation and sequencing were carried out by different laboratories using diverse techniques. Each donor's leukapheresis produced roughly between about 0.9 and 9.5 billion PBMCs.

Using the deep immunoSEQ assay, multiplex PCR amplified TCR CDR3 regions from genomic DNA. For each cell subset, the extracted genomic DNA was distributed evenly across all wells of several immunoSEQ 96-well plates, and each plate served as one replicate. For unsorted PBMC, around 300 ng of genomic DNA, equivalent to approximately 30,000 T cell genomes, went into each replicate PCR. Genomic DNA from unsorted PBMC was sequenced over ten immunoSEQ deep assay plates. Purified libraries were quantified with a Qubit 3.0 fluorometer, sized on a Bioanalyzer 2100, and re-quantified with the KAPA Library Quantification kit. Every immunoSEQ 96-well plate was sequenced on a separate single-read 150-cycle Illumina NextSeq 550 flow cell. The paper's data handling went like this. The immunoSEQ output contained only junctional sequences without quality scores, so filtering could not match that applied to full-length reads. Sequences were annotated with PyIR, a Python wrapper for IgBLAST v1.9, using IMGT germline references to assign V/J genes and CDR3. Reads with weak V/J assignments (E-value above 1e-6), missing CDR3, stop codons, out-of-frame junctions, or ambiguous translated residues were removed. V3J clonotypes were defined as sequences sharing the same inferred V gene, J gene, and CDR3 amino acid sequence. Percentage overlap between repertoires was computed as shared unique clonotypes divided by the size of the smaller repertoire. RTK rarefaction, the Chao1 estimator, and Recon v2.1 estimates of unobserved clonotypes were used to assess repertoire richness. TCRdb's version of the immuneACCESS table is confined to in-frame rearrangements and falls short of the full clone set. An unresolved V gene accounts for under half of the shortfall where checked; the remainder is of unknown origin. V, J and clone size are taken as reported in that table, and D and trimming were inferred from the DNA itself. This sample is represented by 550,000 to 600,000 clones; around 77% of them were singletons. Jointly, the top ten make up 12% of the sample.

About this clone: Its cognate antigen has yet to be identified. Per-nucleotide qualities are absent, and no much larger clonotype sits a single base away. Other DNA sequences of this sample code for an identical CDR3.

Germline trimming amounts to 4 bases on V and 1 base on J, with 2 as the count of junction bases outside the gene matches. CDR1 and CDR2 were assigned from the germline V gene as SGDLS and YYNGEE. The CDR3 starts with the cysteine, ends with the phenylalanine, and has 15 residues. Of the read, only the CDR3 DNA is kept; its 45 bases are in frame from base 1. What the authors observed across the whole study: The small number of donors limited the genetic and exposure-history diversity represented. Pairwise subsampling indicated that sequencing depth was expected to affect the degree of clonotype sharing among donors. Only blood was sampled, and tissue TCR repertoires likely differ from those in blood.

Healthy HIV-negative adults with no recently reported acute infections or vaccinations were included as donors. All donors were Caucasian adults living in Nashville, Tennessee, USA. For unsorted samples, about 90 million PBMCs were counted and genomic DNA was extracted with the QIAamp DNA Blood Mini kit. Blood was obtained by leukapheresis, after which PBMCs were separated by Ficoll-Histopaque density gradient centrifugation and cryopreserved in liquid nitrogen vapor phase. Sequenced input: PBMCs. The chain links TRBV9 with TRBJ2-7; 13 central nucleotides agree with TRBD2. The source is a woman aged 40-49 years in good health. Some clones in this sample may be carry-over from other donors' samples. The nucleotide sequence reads TGTGCCAGCAGCCCGGGACTAGCGGGATCCTACGAGCAGTACTTC. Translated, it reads CASSPGLAGSYEQYF.